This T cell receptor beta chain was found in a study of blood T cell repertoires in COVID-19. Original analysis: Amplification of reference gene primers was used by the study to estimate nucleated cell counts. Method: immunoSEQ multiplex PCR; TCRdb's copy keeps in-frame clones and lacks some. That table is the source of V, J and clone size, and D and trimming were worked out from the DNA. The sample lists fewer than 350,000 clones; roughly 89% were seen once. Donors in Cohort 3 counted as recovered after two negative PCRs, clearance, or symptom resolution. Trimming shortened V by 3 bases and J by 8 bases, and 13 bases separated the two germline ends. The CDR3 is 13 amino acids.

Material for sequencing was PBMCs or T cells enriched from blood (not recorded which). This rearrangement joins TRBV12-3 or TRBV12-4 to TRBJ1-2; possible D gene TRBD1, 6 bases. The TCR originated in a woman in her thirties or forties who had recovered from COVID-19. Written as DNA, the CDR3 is TGTGCCAGCAGTTTCACCAGGGGCATGGGCTACACCTTC. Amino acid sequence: CASSFTRGMGYTF.